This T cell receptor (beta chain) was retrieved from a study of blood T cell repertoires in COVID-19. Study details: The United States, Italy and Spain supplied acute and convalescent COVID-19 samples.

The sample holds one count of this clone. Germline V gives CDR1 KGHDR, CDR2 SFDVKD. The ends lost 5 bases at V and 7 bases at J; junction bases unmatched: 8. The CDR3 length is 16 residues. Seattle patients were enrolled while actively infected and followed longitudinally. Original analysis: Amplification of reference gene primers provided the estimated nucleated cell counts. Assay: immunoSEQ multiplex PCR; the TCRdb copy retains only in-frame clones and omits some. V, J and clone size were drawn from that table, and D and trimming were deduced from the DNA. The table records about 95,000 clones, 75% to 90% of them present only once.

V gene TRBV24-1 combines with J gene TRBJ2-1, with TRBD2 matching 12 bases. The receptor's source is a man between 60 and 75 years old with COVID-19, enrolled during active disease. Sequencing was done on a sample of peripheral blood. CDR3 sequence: CATSAASGRANNEQFF. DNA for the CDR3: TGTGCCACCAGTGCTGCTAGCGGGAGGGCAAATAATGAGCAGTTCTTC.